This TCR beta chain was recorded in a study of T-cell memory formation after mild COVID-19. Study overall: TCR clusters were largely donor specific.

The ends lost 5 bases at V and 8 bases at J; junction bases unmatched: 8. Per the germline V gene, CDR1 is KGHSH and CDR2 is LQKENI. This CDR3 has 15 amino acids. Barcoded TCR alpha and TCR beta cDNA libraries with UMIs came from 5'RACE using constant-segment primers. TCRdb re-called the 5' RACE reads with MiXCR, one entry per CDR3 protein. The sample holds more than 150,000 distinct CDR3 sequences, about a fifth seen once. The material sequenced was PBMCs or a T cell subset sorted from them (not recorded which). This receptor was obtained from a man between 18 and 35 years old who had mild COVID-19 (a few samples of this study predate the infection). Cell type and time point are not known. The chain links TRBV18 to TRBJ1-6; 8 positions agree with TRBD1. CDR3 amino acids: CASSVGTGAYSPLHF. CDR3 DNA sequence: TGTGCCAGCTCAGTTGGGACAGGCGCTTATTCACCCCTCCACTTT.